Following are 12 T cell receptor beta chains from one sample sequenced in a study of regulatory T cells in long-lasting Graves disease. The time point was: persistent/refractory GD, antithyroid drugs over 5 years with positive TRAb. PBMC-derived RNA was used for the TCR library. Building the TCR beta libraries relied on iRepertoire HTBI primers, and CDR3 regions underwent Arm-PCR. MiXCR was run by TCRdb on the multiplex PCR reads, yielding one entry per CDR3 protein. The table shows some 370,000 distinct CDR3 sequences, with roughly 20% occurring only once. This material consisted of peripheral blood mononuclear cells (PBMCs), taken when the disease was refractory, from a patient treated with antithyroid drugs. Source of these receptors: a woman in her 40s with Graves disease.

This clonotype was counted many times. The chain has TRBV2 and TRBJ2-7, with D unclear. Trimming cost V 5 bases and J 6 bases, with 8 bases left between them. Per the germline V gene, CDR1 is SNHLY and CDR2 is FYNNEI. This CDR3 comprises 11 residues. Written as DNA, the CDR3 is TGTGCCAGCAGTCCCCCCGGCGAGCAGTACTTC. Translating it yields CASSPPGEQYF. Full variable domain (outside the CDR3, taken from reference TRBV2 and TRBJ2-7): EPEVTQTPSHQVTQMGQEVILRCVPISNHLYFYWYRQILGQKVEFLVSFYNNEISEKSEIFDDQFSVERPDGSNFTLKIRSTKLEDSAMYFCASSPPGEQYFGPGTRLTVT.

This clonotype was detected only a few times. The chain links TRBV19 to TRBJ1-1; D ambiguous. The ends were cut back, 5 bases at V and 3 bases at J, with 10 bases in the middle. CDR1 and CDR2 (germline): LNHDA, SQIVND (reference sequence). This CDR3 spans 13 amino acids. The CDR3 DNA is TGTGCCAGTAGTGCCAGTCTTCACACTGAAGCTTTCTTT. Protein sequence: CASSASLHTEAFF.

This clonotype was observed at least ten times. The chain employs TRBV20-1 and TRBJ2-5; no reliable D call. Looked up from germline, CDR1 is DFQATT and CDR2 is SNEGSKA (reference sequence). V lost 0 bases and J 8 bases, leaving 7 bases between the germline ends. CDR3 size: 11 residues. CDR3 bases: TGCAGTGCTAGAGATCTCCCTACCCAGTACTTC. It codes for CSARDLPTQYF.

This clonotype appeared once. The rearrangement links TRBV19 to TRBJ2-2, with D uncertain. Trimming cost V 5 bases and J 5 bases, with 9 bases left between them. CDR1 LNHDA and CDR2 SQIVND come from the germline V gene (reference sequence). The CDR3 consists of 13 residues. CDR3 sequence (DNA): TGTGCCAGTAGTGGAACAGCAACCGGGGAGCTGTTTTTT. Its translation is CASSGTATGELFF. Drawing the rest from reference TRBV19 and TRBJ2-2, the complete variable domain is DGGITQSPKYLFRKEGQNVTLSCEQNLNHDAMYWYRQDPGQGLRLIYYSQIVNDFQKGDIAEGYSVSREKKESFPLTVTSAQKNPTAFYLCASSGTATGELFFGEGSRLTVL.

This chain links TRBV20-1 with TRBJ2-1, with D perhaps matching TRBD2 (5 bases). The CDR3 is 15 amino acids. With 3 bases removed from V and 3 bases from J, the gap between germline ends came to 15 bases. Per the germline V gene, CDR1 is DFQATT and CDR2 is SNEGSKA (reference sequence). The CDR3: CSASYWTDLYNEQFF. DNA for the CDR3: TGCAGTGCTAGTTATTGGACTGACCTCTACAATGAGCAGTTCTTC.

There are a few counts of this clonotype. V is TRBV27 and J is TRBJ2-1; the match to TRBD2 covers 9 bases. The CDR3 is made up of 14 amino acids. J was trimmed by 5 bases and V by 4 bases; bases with no gene match: 3. CDR1 and CDR2 from the germline V gene are MNHEY and SMNVEV (reference sequence). This CDR3 reads CASSYAGGDNEQFF. The CDR3 DNA reads TGTGCCAGCAGTTATGCGGGAGGGGACAATGAGCAGTTCTTC.

This sequence joins TRBV12-3 or TRBV12-4 and TRBJ2-1; TRBD2 aligns across 12 bases. Trimming at V came to 2 bases and at J to 4 bases, leaving 6 bases not matched to a gene. There are 17 residues in the CDR3. CDR3 nucleotides: TGTGCCAGCAGTTTAAGACTAGCGGGAGTCGGGTACAATGAGCAGTTCTTC. Its protein is CASSLRLAGVGYNEQFF.

CDR3 nucleotide sequence: TGTGCCAGCAGCTTGCAGCGGACAGGAGGCTCTGGGGCCAACGTCCTGACTTTC. Translated: CASSLQRTGGSGANVLTF. The V gene is TRBV7-9, the J gene TRBJ2-6; 7 nucleotides line up with TRBD1. Germline V gene lookup returns CDR1 SEHNR and CDR2 FQNEAQ (reference sequence). Trimming cost V 3 bases and J 0 bases; bases outside gene matches: 8. CDR3 length equals 18 residues.

This clonotype turned up a few times. This chain connects TRBV13 to TRBJ2-1; a weak D match, TRBD1 (5 bases). Germline V lookup: CDR1 PRHDT, CDR2 FYEKMQ (reference sequence). Trimming shortened V by 2 bases and J by 8 bases, and 13 bases separated the two germline ends. The CDR3 has 14 residues. CDR3 in DNA: TGTGCCAGCAGCTTACAGGGCCCCCCTGATGAGCAGTTCTTC. Protein product: CASSLQGPPDEQFF.

This clonotype showed up just a few times. The V call is TRBV20-1, the J call TRBJ1-5; 8 bases are shared with TRBD1. The V segment lost 2 bases and the J segment 2 bases; nucleotides outside the gene matches: 2. Germline CDR1 is DFQATT and CDR2 is SNEGSKA (reference sequence). This CDR3 contains 14 residues. CDR3 amino acids: CSARKDRGNQPQHF. CDR3 DNA: TGCAGTGCTAGAAAGGACAGGGGCAATCAGCCCCAGCATTTT.

The genes are TRBV14 and TRBJ1-6; D is ambiguous. The V end was cut by 4 bases, the J end by 9 bases, with 13 bases between. CDR3 length: 14 amino acids. The germline V gene encodes CDR1 SGHDN and CDR2 FVKESK. The CDR3 spells CASSPFGQASPLHF. CDR3 sequence (DNA): TGTGCCAGCAGCCCCTTCGGCCAGGCTTCACCCCTCCACTTT.

This chain joins TRBV28 and TRBJ2-1, with D perhaps matching TRBD2 (6 bases). CDR1 MDHEN and CDR2 SYDVKM come from the germline V gene. The germline V and J ends were trimmed by 3 bases and 7 bases, with 16 bases remaining between them. This CDR3 contains 15 residues. As DNA, the CDR3 is TGTGCCAGCAGTTTGAGAATTTTTGGGGGGAATGAGCAGTTCTTC. This codes for CASSLRIFGGNEQFF.